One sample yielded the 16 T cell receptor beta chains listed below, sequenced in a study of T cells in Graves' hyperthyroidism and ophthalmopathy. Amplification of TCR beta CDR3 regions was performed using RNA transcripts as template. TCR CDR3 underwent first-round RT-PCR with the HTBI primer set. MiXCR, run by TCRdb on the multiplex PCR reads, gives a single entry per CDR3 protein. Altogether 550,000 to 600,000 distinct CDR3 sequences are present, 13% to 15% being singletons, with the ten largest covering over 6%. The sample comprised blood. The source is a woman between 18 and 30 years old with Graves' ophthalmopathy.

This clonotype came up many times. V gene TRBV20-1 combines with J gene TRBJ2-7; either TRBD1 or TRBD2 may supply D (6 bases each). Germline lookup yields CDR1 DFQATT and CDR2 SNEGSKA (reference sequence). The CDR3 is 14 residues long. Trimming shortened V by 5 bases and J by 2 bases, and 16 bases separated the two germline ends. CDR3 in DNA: TGCAGTGCTCCTCAGGAGGGGGACCCCTACGAGCAGTACTTC. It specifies CSAPQEGDPYEQYF.

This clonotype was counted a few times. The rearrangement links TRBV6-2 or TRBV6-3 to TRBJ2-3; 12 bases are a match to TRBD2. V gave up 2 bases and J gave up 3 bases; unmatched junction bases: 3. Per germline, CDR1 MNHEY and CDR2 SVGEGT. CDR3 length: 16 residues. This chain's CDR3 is CASSYKLAGGTDTQYF. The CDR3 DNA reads TGTGCCAGCAGTTACAAACTAGCGGGAGGAACAGATACGCAGTATTTT.

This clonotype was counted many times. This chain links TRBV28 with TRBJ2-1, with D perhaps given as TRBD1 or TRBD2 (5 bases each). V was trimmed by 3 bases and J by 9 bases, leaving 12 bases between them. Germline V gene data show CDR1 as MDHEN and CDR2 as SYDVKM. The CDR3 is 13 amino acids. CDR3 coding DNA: TGTGCCAGCAGTTTCGCTGGGGCGGGTGAGCAGTTCTTC. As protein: CASSFAGAGEQFF.

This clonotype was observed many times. The CDR3 loop is CSANKQGANYGYTF. As DNA, the CDR3 is TGCAGTGCCAATAAACAGGGGGCGAACTATGGCTACACCTTC. The chain carries TRBV20-1 and TRBJ1-2, with 9 bases fitting TRBD1. With V trimmed by 6 bases and J by 2 bases, 7 bases remained unmatched. Germline CDR1 DFQATT, CDR2 SNEGSKA (reference sequence). This CDR3 region has 14 residues.

Written as DNA, the CDR3 is TGTGCCAGCAGCTCGGGACTAGTCCAAGAGACCCAGTACTTC. Translated, it gives CASSSGLVQETQYF. This chain connects TRBV5-4 to TRBJ2-5; 8 positions agree with TRBD2. This CDR3 has 14 residues. J gave up 1 base and V 3 bases, and 2 bases lay outside the gene matches. Germline V gene sequence: CDR1 SGHNT, CDR2 YYREEE (reference sequence).

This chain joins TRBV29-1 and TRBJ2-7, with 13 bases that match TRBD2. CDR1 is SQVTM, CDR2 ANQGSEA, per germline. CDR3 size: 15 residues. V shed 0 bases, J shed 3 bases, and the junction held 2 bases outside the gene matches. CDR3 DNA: TGCAGCGTTGAAGATGGGACTAGCGGGAACTACGAGCAGTACTTC. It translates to CSVEDGTSGNYEQYF.

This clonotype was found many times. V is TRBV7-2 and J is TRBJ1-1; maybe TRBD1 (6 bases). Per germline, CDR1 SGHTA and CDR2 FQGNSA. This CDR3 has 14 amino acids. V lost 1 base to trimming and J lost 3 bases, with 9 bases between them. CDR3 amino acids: CASSLGTAYTEAFF. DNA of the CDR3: TGTGCCAGCAGCTTAGGGACAGCATACACTGAAGCTTTCTTT.

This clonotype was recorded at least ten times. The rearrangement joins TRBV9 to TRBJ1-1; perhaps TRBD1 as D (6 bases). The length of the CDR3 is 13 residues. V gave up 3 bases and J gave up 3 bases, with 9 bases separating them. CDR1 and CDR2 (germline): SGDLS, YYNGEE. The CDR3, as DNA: TGTGCCAGCAGCGAGGGGGGAGACACTGAAGCTTTCTTT. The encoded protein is CASSEGGDTEAFF.

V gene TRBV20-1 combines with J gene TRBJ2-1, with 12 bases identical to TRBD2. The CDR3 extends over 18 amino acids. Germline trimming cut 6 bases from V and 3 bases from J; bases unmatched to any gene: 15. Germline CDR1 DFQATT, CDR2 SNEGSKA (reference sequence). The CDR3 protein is CSARLAGVPPSRYNEQFF. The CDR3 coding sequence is TGCAGTGCGCGACTAGCGGGAGTACCGCCCTCTCGCTACAATGAGCAGTTCTTC.

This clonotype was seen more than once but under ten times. In nucleotides, the CDR3 is TGTGCCAGCAGCGTCCGGGCCGCAGGCCTCTATGGCTACACCTTC. Translating gives CASSVRAAGLYGYTF. The chain combines TRBV9 with TRBJ1-2; D remains ambiguous. V lost 2 bases, J lost 4 bases, and 15 bases lay in between. The germline V gene encodes CDR1 SGDLS and CDR2 YYNGEE. The CDR3 loop spans 15 amino acids.

CDR3 loop: CASSFLGEGGTDTQYF. CDR3 bases: TGTGCCAGCAGTTTCCTAGGAGAGGGGGGCACAGATACGCAGTATTTT. The genes are TRBV27 and TRBJ2-3, with D possibly matching TRBD1 (6 bases). The CDR3 loop spans 16 amino acids. In germline, CDR1 is MNHEY, CDR2 SMNVEV (reference sequence). Trimming pared 3 bases from V and 1 base from J, leaving 14 bases between.

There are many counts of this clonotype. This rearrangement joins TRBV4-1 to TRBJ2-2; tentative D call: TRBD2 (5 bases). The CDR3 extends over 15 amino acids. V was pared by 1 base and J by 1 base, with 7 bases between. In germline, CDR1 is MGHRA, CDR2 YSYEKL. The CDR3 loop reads CASSQVAGNTGELFF. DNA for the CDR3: TGCGCCAGCAGCCAAGTTGCGGGGAACACCGGGGAGCTGTTTTTT.

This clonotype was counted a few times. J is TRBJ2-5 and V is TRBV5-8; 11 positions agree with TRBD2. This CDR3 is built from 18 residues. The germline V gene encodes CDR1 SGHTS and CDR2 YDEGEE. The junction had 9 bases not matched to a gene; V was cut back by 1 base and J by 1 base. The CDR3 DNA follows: TGTGCCAGCAGCTTGAGTAGCGGGAGGGCCCGGCTCCAAGAGACCCAGTACTTC. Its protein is CASSLSSGRARLQETQYF.

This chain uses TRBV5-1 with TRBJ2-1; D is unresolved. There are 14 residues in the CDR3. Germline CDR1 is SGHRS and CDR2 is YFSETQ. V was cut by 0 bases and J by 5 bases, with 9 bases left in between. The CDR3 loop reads CASSLVGQNNEQFF. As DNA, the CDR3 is TGCGCCAGCAGCTTGGTAGGGCAGAACAATGAGCAGTTCTTC. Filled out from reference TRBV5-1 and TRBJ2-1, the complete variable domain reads KAGVTQTPRYLIKTRGQQVTLSCSPISGHRSVSWYQQTPGQGLQFLFEYFSETQRNKGNFPGRFSGRQFSNSRSEMNVSTLELGDSALYLCASSLVGQNNEQFFGPGTRLTVL.

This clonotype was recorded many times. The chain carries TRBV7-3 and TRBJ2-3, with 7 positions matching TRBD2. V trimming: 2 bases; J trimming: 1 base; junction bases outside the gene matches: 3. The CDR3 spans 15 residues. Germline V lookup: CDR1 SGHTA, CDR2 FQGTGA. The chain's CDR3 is CASSLWGGGTDTQYF. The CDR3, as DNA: TGTGCCAGCAGCTTATGGGGAGGGGGCACAGATACGCAGTATTTT.

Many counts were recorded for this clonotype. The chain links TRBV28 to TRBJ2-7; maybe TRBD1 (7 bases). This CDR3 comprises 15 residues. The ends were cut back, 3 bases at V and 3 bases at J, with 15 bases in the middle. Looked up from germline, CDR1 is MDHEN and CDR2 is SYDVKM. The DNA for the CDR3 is TGTGCCAGCAGTTTGGTCAGGGGGGATTTCTACGAGCAGTACTTC. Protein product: CASSLVRGDFYEQYF. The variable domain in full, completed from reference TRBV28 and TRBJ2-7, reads DVKVTQSSRYLVKRTGEKVFLECVQDMDHENMFWYRQDPGLGLRLIYFSYDVKMKEKGDIPEGYSVSREKKERFSLILESASTNQTSMYLCASSLVRGDFYEQYFGPGTRLTVT.